Listed below are T cell receptor beta chains from one sample, sequenced in a study of blood T cell repertoires in COVID-19. Sequencing was performed with immunoSEQ multiplex PCR; in TCRdb, only in-frame clones are kept and a portion is missing. The table includes 330,000 or so clones, roughly 84% detected once. Source material: PBMCs or T cells enriched from blood (not recorded which). The receptors stem from a woman in her twenties or thirties who had recovered from COVID-19. CDR3s include the opening cysteine and the closing phenylalanine or tryptophan. D genes are given only for firm matches. Some rows mark clone size as missing; the rest say once, few, many or name a class of expanded clone.

clone size: -
J gene: TRBJ2-5
CDR3 length: 15
V gene: TRBV6-5
D gene: -
CDR3 protein: CASSYSGAAAETQYF
CDR3 DNA: TGTGCCAGCAGTTACTCAGGGGCTGCGGCGGAGACCCAGTACTTC

clone size: -
J gene: TRBJ1-2
CDR3 length: 15
V gene: TRBV5-1
D gene: TRBD1
CDR3 protein: CASRQGQVTNYGYTF
CDR3 DNA: TGCGCCAGCAGACAGGGACAGGTGACTAACTATGGCTACACCTTC

clone size: -
J gene: TRBJ2-7
CDR3 length: 18
V gene: TRBV27
D gene: TRBD2
CDR3 protein: CASSAGTSGYKNIYEQYF
CDR3 DNA: TGTGCCAGCAGTGCCGGGACTAGCGGGTACAAAAATATCTACGAGCAGTACTTC

clone size: few
J gene: TRBJ2-1
CDR3 length: 14
V gene: TRBV29-1
D gene: TRBD1
CDR3 protein: CSAPETGAYNEQFF
CDR3 DNA: TGCAGCGCTCCCGAGACAGGGGCATACAATGAGCAGTTCTTC

clone size: once
J gene: TRBJ2-3
CDR3 length: 17
V gene: TRBV11-2
D gene: TRBD2
CDR3 protein: CASSFSAGAGVSDTQYF
CDR3 DNA: TGTGCCAGCAGCTTTAGTGCCGGTGCGGGAGTATCAGATACGCAGTATTTT

clone size: -
J gene: TRBJ1-2
CDR3 length: 14
V gene: TRBV27
D gene: TRBD1
CDR3 protein: CASSFGQGARGYTF
CDR3 DNA: TGTGCCAGCAGTTTCGGGCAGGGGGCCAGGGGCTACACCTTC

clone size: -
J gene: TRBJ2-1
CDR3 length: 15
V gene: TRBV19
D gene: TRBD2
CDR3 protein: CASSTVASGIREQFF
CDR3 DNA: TGTGCCAGTAGTACGGTTGCTAGCGGGATTCGAGAGCAGTTCTTC

clone size: -
J gene: TRBJ1-5
CDR3 length: 14
V gene: TRBV7-4
D gene: -
CDR3 protein: CASSPNYSNQPQHF
CDR3 DNA: TGTGCCAGCAGCCCTAATTATAGCAATCAGCCCCAGCATTTT

clone size: -
J gene: TRBJ2-2
CDR3 length: 13
V gene: TRBV29-1
D gene: -
CDR3 protein: CSVGSRGTGELFF
CDR3 DNA: TGCAGCGTTGGCTCCCGGGGCACCGGGGAGCTGTTTTTT

clone size: -
J gene: TRBJ1-2
CDR3 length: 15
V gene: TRBV19
D gene: -
CDR3 protein: CASSIDRGGRDGYTF
CDR3 DNA: TGTGCCAGTAGTATAGATCGTGGAGGGAGAGATGGCTACACCTTC

clone size: -
J gene: TRBJ1-3
CDR3 length: 14
V gene: TRBV29-1
D gene: TRBD1
CDR3 protein: CSVEDGQAGNTIYF
CDR3 DNA: TGCAGCGTTGAAGATGGACAGGCTGGAAACACCATATATTTT

clone size: -
J gene: TRBJ2-5
CDR3 length: 14
V gene: TRBV12-5
D gene: TRBD2
CDR3 protein: CASGLGTTAETQYF
CDR3 DNA: TGTGCTAGTGGTTTAGGGACTACAGCAGAGACCCAGTACTTC

clone size: -
J gene: TRBJ2-2
CDR3 length: 18
V gene: TRBV19
D gene: TRBD1
CDR3 protein: CASSHYPTGSKGTGELFF
CDR3 DNA: TGTGCCAGTAGTCACTACCCGACAGGGTCGAAGGGTACCGGGGAGCTGTTTTTT

clone size: few
J gene: TRBJ1-5
CDR3 length: 13
V gene: TRBV6-2/TRBV6-3
D gene: -
CDR3 protein: CASSPQADQPQHF
CDR3 DNA: TGTGCCAGCAGCCCCCAGGCTGATCAGCCCCAGCATTTT

clone size: -
J gene: TRBJ1-3
CDR3 length: 15
V gene: TRBV19
D gene: TRBD1
CDR3 protein: CASTKPRGPGNTIYF
CDR3 DNA: TGTGCCAGTACCAAGCCCAGGGGGCCTGGAAACACCATATATTTT

clone size: -
J gene: TRBJ1-2
CDR3 length: 13
V gene: TRBV28
D gene: -
CDR3 protein: CASSSAASYGYTF
CDR3 DNA: TGTGCCAGCAGTTCCGCGGCGAGCTATGGCTACACCTTC

clone size: -
J gene: TRBJ2-1
CDR3 length: 13
V gene: TRBV7-6
D gene: -
CDR3 protein: CASSLETRGAEFF
CDR3 DNA: TGTGCCAGCAGCTTGGAGACCAGGGGTGCGGAATTCTTC

clone size: -
J gene: TRBJ2-7
CDR3 length: 12
V gene: TRBV11-3
D gene: TRBD1
CDR3 protein: CASSLAGGEQYF
CDR3 DNA: TGTGCCAGCAGCTTAGCAGGGGGCGAGCAGTACTTC

clone size: -
J gene: TRBJ1-1
CDR3 length: 13
V gene: TRBV30
D gene: TRBD1
CDR3 protein: CAWDRGGSTEAFF
CDR3 DNA: TGTGCCTGGGACAGGGGGGGAAGTACTGAAGCTTTCTTT

clone size: -
J gene: TRBJ2-1
CDR3 length: 18
V gene: TRBV5-1
D gene: TRBD2
CDR3 protein: CASSVGTSGGFTYNEQFF
CDR3 DNA: TGCGCCAGCAGCGTCGGGACTAGCGGGGGATTCACCTACAATGAGCAGTTCTTC

clone size: -
J gene: TRBJ2-1
CDR3 length: 15
V gene: TRBV11-3
D gene: TRBD2
CDR3 protein: CASRRGLAGGNEQFF
CDR3 DNA: TGTGCCAGCAGACGGGGACTAGCGGGAGGGAATGAGCAGTTCTTC

clone size: -
J gene: TRBJ1-1
CDR3 length: 14
V gene: TRBV29-1
D gene: TRBD1
CDR3 protein: CSVGGTGEVTEAFF
CDR3 DNA: TGCAGCGTTGGAGGGACAGGGGAGGTTACTGAAGCTTTCTTT

clone size: -
J gene: TRBJ1-5
CDR3 length: 13
V gene: TRBV28
D gene: TRBD1
CDR3 protein: CASQLTGHQPQHF
CDR3 DNA: TGTGCCAGCCAACTGACAGGGCATCAGCCCCAGCATTTT

clone size: once
J gene: TRBJ2-1
CDR3 length: 13
V gene: TRBV9
D gene: -
CDR3 protein: CASSVASRNEQFF
CDR3 DNA: TGTGCCAGCAGCGTAGCGTCCCGGAATGAGCAGTTCTTC